The 2 T cell receptor beta chains reported below all come from one sample, sequenced in a study of blood T cells in healthy people across ages. Combining a sample-barcoded 5' primer with a J-beta primer mix, a second PCR ran for roughly 6 to 11 cycles. TCRdb redid the calling of the 5' RACE reads with MiXCR, one entry per CDR3 protein. The sample includes 450,000 to 700,000 distinct CDR3 sequences, roughly 29% of them seen just once. The sequencing input was blood. Receptors originate from a woman aged 70 to 79 in good health.

This clonotype showed up just a few times. CDR3 amino acids: CASRKGVSNQPQHF. CDR3 DNA sequence: TGTGCCAGCAGAAAAGGGGTTAGCAATCAGCCCCAGCATTTT. The chain recombines TRBV6-5 with TRBJ1-5; maybe TRBD1 (5 bases). The germline V gene encodes CDR1 MNHEY and CDR2 SVGAGI. Trimming pared 6 bases from V and 0 bases from J, leaving 9 bases between. The CDR3 covers 14 residues.

This clonotype was observed a few times. V gene TRBV5-1 combines with J gene TRBJ1-3; possibly TRBD1 for D (5 bases). The CDR3 runs to 14 residues. V was clipped by 4 bases and J by 5 bases, with 13 bases between them. The germline CDR1 and CDR2 sequences are SGHRS and YFSETQ. The CDR3 region is CASSDGTHRNTIYF. Written as DNA, the CDR3 is TGCGCCAGCAGCGACGGGACTCATAGAAACACCATATATTTT.